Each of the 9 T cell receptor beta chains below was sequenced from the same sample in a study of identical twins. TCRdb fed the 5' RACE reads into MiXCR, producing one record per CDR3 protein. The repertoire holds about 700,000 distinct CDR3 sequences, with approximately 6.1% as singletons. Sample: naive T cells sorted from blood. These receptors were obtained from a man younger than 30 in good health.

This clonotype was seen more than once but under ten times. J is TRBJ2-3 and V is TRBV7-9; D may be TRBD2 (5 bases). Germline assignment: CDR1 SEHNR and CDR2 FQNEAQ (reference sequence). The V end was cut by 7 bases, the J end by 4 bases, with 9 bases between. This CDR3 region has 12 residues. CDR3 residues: CASNPGADTQYF. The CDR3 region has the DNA TGTGCCAGCAATCCCGGGGCAGATACGCAGTATTTT.

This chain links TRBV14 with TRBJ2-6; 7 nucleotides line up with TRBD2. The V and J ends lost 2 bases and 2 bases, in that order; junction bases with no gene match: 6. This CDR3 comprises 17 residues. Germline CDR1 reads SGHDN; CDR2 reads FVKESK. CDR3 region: CASSQRAGVPGANVLTF. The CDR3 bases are TGTGCCAGCAGCCAACGGGCGGGGGTCCCTGGGGCCAACGTCCTGACTTTC.

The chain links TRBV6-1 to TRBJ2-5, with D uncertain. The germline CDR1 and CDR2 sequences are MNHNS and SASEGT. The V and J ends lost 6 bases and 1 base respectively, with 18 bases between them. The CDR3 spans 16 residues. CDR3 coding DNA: TGTGCCAGCAGCCGTCCCCTCCGACACAGCCAAGAGACCCAGTACTTC. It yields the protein CASSRPLRHSQETQYF.

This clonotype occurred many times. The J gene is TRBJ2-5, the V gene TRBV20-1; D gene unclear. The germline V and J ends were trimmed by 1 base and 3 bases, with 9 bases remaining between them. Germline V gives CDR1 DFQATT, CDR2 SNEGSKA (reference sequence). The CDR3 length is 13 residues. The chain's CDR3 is CSARVLLKETQYF. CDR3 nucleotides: TGCAGTGCTAGAGTTCTATTAAAAGAGACCCAGTACTTC.

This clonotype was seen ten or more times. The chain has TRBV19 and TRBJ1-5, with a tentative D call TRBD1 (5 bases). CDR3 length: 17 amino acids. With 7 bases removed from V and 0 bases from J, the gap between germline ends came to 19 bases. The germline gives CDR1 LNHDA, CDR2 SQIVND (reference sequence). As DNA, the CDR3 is TGTGCCAGTACTAGAGAGGGGACGGACAATAGCAATCAGCCCCAGCATTTT. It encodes CASTREGTDNSNQPQHF.

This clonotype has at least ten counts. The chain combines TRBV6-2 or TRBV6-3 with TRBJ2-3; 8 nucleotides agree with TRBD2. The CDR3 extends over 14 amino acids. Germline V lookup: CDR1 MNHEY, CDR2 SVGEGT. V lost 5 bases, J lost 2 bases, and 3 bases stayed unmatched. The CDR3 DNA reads TGTGCCAGCAGTCGTAGCGGGAACACAGATACGCAGTATTTT. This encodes CASSRSGNTDTQYF.

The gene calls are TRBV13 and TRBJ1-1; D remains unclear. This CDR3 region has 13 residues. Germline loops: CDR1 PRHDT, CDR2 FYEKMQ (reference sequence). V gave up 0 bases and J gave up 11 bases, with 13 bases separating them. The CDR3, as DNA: TGTGCCAGCAGCTTAGGAGGCCTAAGTAGGGCTTTCTTT. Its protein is CASSLGGLSRAFF.

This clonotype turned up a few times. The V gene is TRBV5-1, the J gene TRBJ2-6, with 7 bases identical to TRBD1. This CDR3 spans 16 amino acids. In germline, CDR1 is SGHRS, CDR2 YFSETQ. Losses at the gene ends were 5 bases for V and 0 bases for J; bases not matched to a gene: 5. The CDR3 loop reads CASRQGPTSGANVLTF. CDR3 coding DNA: TGCGCCAGCAGACAGGGGCCCACCTCTGGGGCCAACGTCCTGACTTTC.

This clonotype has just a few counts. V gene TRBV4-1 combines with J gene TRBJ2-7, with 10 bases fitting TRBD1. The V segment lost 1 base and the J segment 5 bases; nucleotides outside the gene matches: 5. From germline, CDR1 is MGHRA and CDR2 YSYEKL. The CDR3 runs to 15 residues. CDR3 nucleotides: TGCGCCAGCAGCCAAGGACAGGGGGCCGGAAACGAGCAGTACGTC. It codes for CASSQGQGAGNEQYV.